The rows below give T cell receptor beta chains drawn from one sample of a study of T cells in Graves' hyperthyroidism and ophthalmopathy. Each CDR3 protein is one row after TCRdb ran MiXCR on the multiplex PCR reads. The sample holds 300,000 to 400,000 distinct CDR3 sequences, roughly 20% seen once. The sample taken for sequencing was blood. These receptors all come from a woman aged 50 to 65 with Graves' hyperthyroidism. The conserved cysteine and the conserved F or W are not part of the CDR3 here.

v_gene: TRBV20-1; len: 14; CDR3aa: SARDPAGKTYNEQF
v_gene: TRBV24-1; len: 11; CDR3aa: ATRGTGTDTQY
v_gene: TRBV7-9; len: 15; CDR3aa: ASSGRTSGFSTDTQY
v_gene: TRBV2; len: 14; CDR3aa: ASSGLSISSYNEQF
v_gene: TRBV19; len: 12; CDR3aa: ASSIGPYNSPPH
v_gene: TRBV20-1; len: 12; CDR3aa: SAGRESGHNEQF
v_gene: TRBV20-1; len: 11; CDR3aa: SARDLKNTEAF
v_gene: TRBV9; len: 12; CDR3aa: ASSVKGRGSEQY
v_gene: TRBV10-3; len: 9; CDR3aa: AILENNEQF
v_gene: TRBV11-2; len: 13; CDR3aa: ASSLEVAASYEQY
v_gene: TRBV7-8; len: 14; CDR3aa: ASSPWGEGFSYEQY
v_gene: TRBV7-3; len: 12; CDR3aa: ASNRQGSWDTIY
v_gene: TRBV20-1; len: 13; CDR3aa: SAIVVWGPSNEQF
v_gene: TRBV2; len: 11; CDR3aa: ASREDTAYGYT
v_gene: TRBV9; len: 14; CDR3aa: ASSVEAYQSYNEQF
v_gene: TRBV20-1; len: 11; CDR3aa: SARASGRYEQY
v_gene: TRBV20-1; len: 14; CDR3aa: SAASGGQQSTDTQY
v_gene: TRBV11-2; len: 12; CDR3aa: ASSLSRQTDEQF
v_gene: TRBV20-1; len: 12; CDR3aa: SARRTGGYTEAF
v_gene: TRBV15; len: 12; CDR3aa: ATSRRGASDTQY
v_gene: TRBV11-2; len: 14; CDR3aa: ASSREEGRLRETQY
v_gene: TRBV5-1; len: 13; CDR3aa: ASSEISGKLETQY
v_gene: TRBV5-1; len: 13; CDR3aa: ASSLSGQPYNEQF
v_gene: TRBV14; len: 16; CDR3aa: ASSQVGGWDSSYNEQF
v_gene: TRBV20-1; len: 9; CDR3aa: SAKIPDTQY
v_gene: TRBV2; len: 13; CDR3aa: ASSVEGANGYEQF
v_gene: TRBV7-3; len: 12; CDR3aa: ASSPSGGFTEAF